The 32 T cell receptor beta chains in this list originate from one sample, sequenced in a study of cytomegalovirus exposure and HLA in healthy donors. The PCR used 60 Vbeta and 13 Jbeta primers. The assay was immunoSEQ multiplex PCR, and TCRdb's table has in-frame clones only and misses some. The data contain around 170,000 clones, 75% to 90% of them singletons. Sequencing was performed on PBMCs. All receptors come from a woman under 30 in good health and CMV-seronegative.

The J gene is TRBJ1-1, the V gene TRBV27; D gene unclear. The CDR3 contains 15 residues. With 2 bases removed from V and 2 bases from J, the gap between germline ends came to 12 bases. Germline lookup yields CDR1 MNHEY and CDR2 SMNVEV (reference sequence). The CDR3 DNA sequence: TGTGCCAGCAGTTTAGCGGGGTTCCCTAACACTGAAGCTTTCTTT. Protein: CASSLAGFPNTEAFF.

The gene calls are TRBV19 and TRBJ1-4; D not resolved. The CDR3 has 14 residues. CDR1 is LNHDA and CDR2 is SQIVND in the germline V gene (reference sequence). V dropped 4 bases and J dropped 8 bases, with 14 bases sitting between them. CDR3 region: CASSTPRVDEKLFF. CDR3 DNA sequence: TGTGCCAGTAGTACCCCGCGGGTGGACGAAAAACTGTTTTTT.

The chain combines TRBV14 with TRBJ2-7; 7 bases match TRBD1. Germline V gene sequence: CDR1 SGHDN, CDR2 FVKESK. This CDR3 is built from 14 residues. V lost 4 bases and J lost 3; bases outside the gene matches: 6. The CDR3 is CASSPLTGRYEQYF. The DNA of the CDR3 is TGTGCCAGCAGCCCCTTGACAGGGCGCTACGAGCAGTACTTC.

This clone has a single count. V is TRBV7-2 and J is TRBJ1-5; D possibly corresponds to TRBD1 (6 bases). The CDR3 spans 13 residues. From germline, CDR1 is SGHTA and CDR2 FQGNSA. V lost 5 bases and J 4 bases, leaving 9 bases between the germline ends. The CDR3 region is CASSPTGNQPQHF. In DNA, the CDR3 is TGTGCCAGCAGCCCAACAGGGAATCAGCCCCAGCATTTT. Using reference TRBV7-2 and TRBJ1-5 for the parts outside the CDR3, the full variable domain is GAGVSQSPSNKVTEKGKDVELRCDPISGHTALYWYRQSLGQGLEFLIYFQGNSAPDKSGLPSDRFSAERTGGSVSTLTIQRTQQEDSAVYLCASSPTGNQPQHFGDGTRLSIL.

This rearrangement joins TRBV2 to TRBJ2-3, with D maybe TRBD2 (5 bases). Per the germline V gene, CDR1 is SNHLY and CDR2 is FYNNEI. The CDR3 spans 17 residues. V gave up 4 bases and J gave up 4 bases, with 21 bases separating them. This CDR3 reads CASSGEPTGKWADTQYF. CDR3 nucleotides: TGTGCCAGCAGTGGGGAACCGACGGGGAAATGGGCAGATACGCAGTATTTT.

V is TRBV10-2 and J is TRBJ2-5; D gene uncertain. The CDR3 covers 12 residues. CDR1 is WSHSY and CDR2 is SAAADI in the germline V gene. With 3 bases removed from V and 11 bases from J, the gap between germline ends came to 13 bases. CDR3 residues: CASSDPTLEQYF. DNA for the CDR3: TGCGCCAGCAGTGACCCGACTCTAGAGCAGTACTTC.

The chain joins TRBV5-1 to TRBJ1-1; no reliable D call. CDR3 length: 13 residues. Germline values: CDR1 SGHRS, CDR2 YFSETQ. V lost 5 bases to trimming and J lost 1 base, with 9 bases between them. CDR3 in amino acids: CASRPDKNTEAFF. The CDR3 DNA reads TGCGCCAGCAGGCCCGACAAGAACACTGAAGCTTTCTTT.

The J gene is TRBJ1-2, the V gene TRBV11-3; maybe TRBD1 (5 bases). V was pared by 10 bases and J by 3 bases, with 24 bases between. The germline V gene has CDR1 SGHNT and CDR2 YENEEA. The CDR3 length is 16 residues. The CDR3 reads CANYERGTVADYGYTF. In nucleotides, the CDR3 is TGTGCCAACTACGAAAGGGGTACAGTGGCGGACTATGGCTACACCTTC.

This chain connects TRBV9 to TRBJ1-4; D not certain. V was pared by 0 bases and J by 8 bases, with 17 bases between. CDR1 and CDR2 from the germline V gene are SGDLS and YYNGEE. The CDR3 length is 16 residues. The CDR3: CASSVGAAHSGEKLFF. CDR3 DNA: TGTGCCAGCAGCGTAGGGGCAGCTCATTCGGGAGAAAAACTGTTTTTT.

This clone came up a few times. V is TRBV6-7 and J is TRBJ1-5; unclear D gene. TRBV6-7 is known as an ORF, though its function is uncertain. Trimming removed 6 bases at V and 4 bases at J, with 7 bases between. The CDR3 length is 12 residues. Here the CDR3 DNA reads TGTGCCAGCAGCTTATTGAATCAGCCCCAGCATTTT. It translates to CASSLLNQPQHF.

The genes are TRBV2 and TRBJ2-7; 7 nucleotides agree with TRBD1. The trim removed 3 bases at V and 3 bases at J, leaving 8 bases unmatched. This CDR3 has 15 residues. From germline, CDR1 is SNHLY and CDR2 FYNNEI. Written as DNA, the CDR3 is TGTGCCAGCAGTGACGGACAGGACCCCAACTACGAGCAGTACTTC. Translated, it gives CASSDGQDPNYEQYF.

This rearrangement joins TRBV5-5 to TRBJ1-5, with TRBD1 as a possible D gene (6 bases). CDR3 size: 14 residues. The germline V gene encodes CDR1 SGHKS and CDR2 YYEKEE (reference sequence). V was trimmed by 0 bases and J by 4 bases, leaving 8 bases between them. CDR3 DNA: TGTGCCAGCAGCTTGGAGGGGGGGAATCAGCCCCAGCATTTT. Amino acids: CASSLEGGNQPQHF.

The V call is TRBV6-6, the J call TRBJ2-2; perhaps TRBD1 as D (6 bases). The CDR3 sequence is 14 residues long. Trimming took off 5 bases at V and 6 bases at J, with 13 bases between the two ends. CDR1 and CDR2 from the germline V gene are MNHNY and SVGAGI (reference sequence). The CDR3 DNA reads as TGTGCCAGCAGTACGGACAGTCCTGCCGGGGAGCTGTTTTTT. Its translation is CASSTDSPAGELFF.

The chain employs TRBV30 and TRBJ1-1; a possible D gene is TRBD1 (5 bases). Trimming took 1 base from V and 5 from J, leaving 17 bases between them. This CDR3 region has 15 residues. From germline, CDR1 is GTSNPN and CDR2 SVGIG (reference sequence). The CDR3 nucleotides read TGTGCCTGGAGTGCGGGCAGGGTGCGGGGGACTGAAGCTTTCTTT. Its translation is CAWSAGRVRGTEAFF.

The chain employs TRBV6-5 and TRBJ2-7, with D perhaps TRBD2 (5 bases). Germline values: CDR1 MNHEY, CDR2 SVGAGI. V lost 6 bases and J 3 bases, leaving 15 bases between the germline ends. The CDR3 is made up of 14 amino acids. CDR3 loop: CASSPAFEGYEQYF. The CDR3 coding sequence is TGTGCCAGCAGCCCCGCCTTCGAGGGCTACGAGCAGTACTTC.

The chain links TRBV6-1 to TRBJ2-5; the D gene is possibly TRBD1 (7 bases). This CDR3 comprises 16 residues. V was pared by 3 bases and J by 5 bases, with 19 bases between. The germline V gene has CDR1 MNHNS and CDR2 SASEGT. In DNA form, the CDR3 reads TGTGCCAGCAGTGACAATCATCGAGGAGGGGGCGAGACCCAGTACTTC. This encodes CASSDNHRGGGETQYF.

J is TRBJ2-7 and V is TRBV5-1; a possible D gene is TRBD1 (6 bases). This CDR3 is built from 15 residues. Trimming pared 0 bases from V and 0 bases from J, leaving 10 bases between. Germline V gene sequence: CDR1 SGHRS, CDR2 YFSETQ. The CDR3: CASSLAGTLSYEQYF. The CDR3 nucleotides are TGCGCCAGCAGCTTGGCGGGGACACTCTCCTACGAGCAGTACTTC.

This clone appeared a few times. The J gene is TRBJ1-5, the V gene TRBV30; weak D call: TRBD1 (5 bases). CDR1 is GTSNPN and CDR2 is SVGIG in the germline V gene (reference sequence). With 2 bases removed from V and 0 bases from J, the gap between germline ends came to 8 bases. The CDR3 length is 14 residues. The CDR3, as DNA: TGTGCCTGGAGTCAGGGCGTTAGCAATCAGCCCCAGCATTTT. Its protein product is CAWSQGVSNQPQHF.

This chain connects TRBV28 to TRBJ2-7; 10 bases are a match to TRBD2. In germline, CDR1 is MDHEN, CDR2 SYDVKM. CDR3 length: 15 residues. J was trimmed by 7 bases and V by 7 bases; bases with no gene match: 13. The CDR3 here is CASISRGLALPEQYF. CDR3 DNA: TGTGCCAGCATCTCCAGGGGACTAGCGTTACCAGAGCAGTACTTC.

This chain joins TRBV7-9 and TRBJ1-3; no firm D call. With 1 base removed from V and 2 bases from J, the gap between germline ends came to 9 bases. CDR3 length equals 15 residues. Germline assignment: CDR1 SEHNR and CDR2 FQNEAQ (reference sequence). CDR3 sequence: CASSLDGGPGNTIYF. The CDR3 nucleotides are TGTGCCAGCAGCTTAGATGGAGGGCCTGGAAACACCATATATTTT.

This clone has just one count. This chain links TRBV5-1 with TRBJ1-1; D is unclear. Germline-derived CDR1 and CDR2 are SGHRS and YFSETQ. V lost 0 bases and J lost 1, with 10 bases in between. This CDR3 comprises 15 residues. For the CDR3, the DNA is TGCGCCAGCAGCTTGGGAGGGTTGGGGAACACTGAAGCTTTCTTT. Its protein product is CASSLGGLGNTEAFF.

This clone was seen just once. The V gene is TRBV12-5, the J gene TRBJ2-7, with TRBD1 as a possible D gene (6 bases). The CDR3 runs to 14 residues. V was pared by 1 base and J by 4 bases, with 11 bases between. Per the germline V gene, CDR1 is LGHNT and CDR2 is FRNRAP. The CDR3 nucleotides read TGTGCTAGTGGTTTGGGACAGGTATCGTACGAGCAGTACTTC. This encodes CASGLGQVSYEQYF.

This chain links TRBV15 with TRBJ2-2, with TRBD1 as a possible D gene (5 bases). The CDR3 is 14 amino acids. The V end lost 2 bases, the J end lost 3 bases, and 7 bases lay between the germline ends. Germline loops: CDR1 LNHNV, CDR2 YYDKDF (reference sequence). CDR3 DNA: TGTGCCACCAGCAGACAGGGCGACACCGGGGAGCTGTTTTTT. This codes for CATSRQGDTGELFF.

CDR3 region: CASSNPDGEDDGYTF. The CDR3 nucleotides read TGTGCCAGCAGTAATCCTGACGGGGAGGATGATGGCTACACCTTC. The gene calls are TRBV2 and TRBJ1-2; D not resolved. The CDR3 extends over 15 amino acids. CDR1 and CDR2 (germline): SNHLY, FYNNEI. V was cut by 5 bases and J by 6 bases, with 19 bases left in between.

The rearrangement links TRBV5-6 to TRBJ1-2; TRBD1 might be the D (6 bases). The CDR3 sequence is 16 residues long. Germline values: CDR1 SGHDT, CDR2 YYEEEE. Trimming took 0 bases from V and 6 from J, leaving 18 bases between them. The DNA of the CDR3 is TGTGCCAGCAGCTTGGATCCATATGACAGGACCAATGGCTACACCTTC. Residues: CASSLDPYDRTNGYTF.

This chain uses TRBV27 with TRBJ2-4; D is perhaps TRBD2 (6 bases). CDR3 size: 13 residues. Germline V gene data show CDR1 as MNHEY and CDR2 as SMNVEV (reference sequence). Trimming shortened V by 5 bases and J by 6 bases, and 11 bases separated the two germline ends. CDR3 DNA sequence: TGTGCCAGCAGTCAAGGGAGGCGAAACATTCAGTACTTC. Translated: CASSQGRRNIQYF.

The chain has TRBV7-3 and TRBJ2-7; 8 bases agree with TRBD1. The J segment lost 2 bases and the V segment lost 5 bases, leaving 11 bases of the junction unmatched. Germline CDR1 reads SGHTA; CDR2 reads FQGTGA. The CDR3 is made up of 16 amino acids. CDR3 residues: CASSPRGQASPYEQYF. In DNA form, the CDR3 reads TGTGCCAGCAGCCCCCGGGGACAGGCGTCACCCTACGAGCAGTACTTC. Full variable domain (remainder filled in from reference TRBV7-3 and TRBJ2-7): GAGVSQTPSNKVTEKGKYVELRCDPISGHTALYWYRQSLGQGPEFLIYFQGTGAADDSGLPNDRFFAVRPEGSVSTLKIQRTERGDSAVYLCASSPRGQASPYEQYFGPGTRLTVT.

Comment on this clone: One end of the junction does not line up with germline, which may come from a read error. V and J are TRBV7-9 and TRBJ2-7; 10 bases are a match to TRBD2. The CDR3 length is 15 residues. Per germline, CDR1 SEHNR and CDR2 FQNEAQ (reference sequence). The CDR3, as DNA: TGTTCCAGCGTACAGAGCGGGGGGGGGACCTACGAGCAGTACTTC. Translated: CSSVQSGGGTYEQYF.

This rearrangement joins TRBV6-5 to TRBJ2-3; TRBD2 agrees at 10 bases. Per germline, CDR1 MNHEY and CDR2 SVGAGI. This CDR3 is built from 15 residues. Trimming took 5 bases from V and 0 from J; bases not matched to a gene: 2. The CDR3 protein is CASSQTSGSTDTQYF. The CDR3, as DNA: TGTGCCAGCAGTCAGACTAGCGGGAGCACAGATACGCAGTATTTT.

The chain joins TRBV6-5 to TRBJ2-2; perhaps TRBD1 as D (6 bases). The V gene's germline CDR1 is MNHEY and CDR2 SVGAGI. V lost 5 bases to trimming and J lost 8 bases, with 15 bases between them. CDR3 length: 14 residues. The CDR3 nucleotides read TGTGCCAGCAGTAGCGGACAGTTGACGGGGGAGCTGTTTTTT. Amino acid sequence: CASSSGQLTGELFF.

The V and J genes are TRBV27 and TRBJ2-7; 8 bases match TRBD1. CDR3 size: 13 residues. J gave up 3 bases and V 6 bases, and 4 bases lay outside the gene matches. Germline values: CDR1 MNHEY, CDR2 SMNVEV (reference sequence). This CDR3 reads CASRGQGSYEQYF. CDR3 nucleotides: TGTGCCAGCAGAGGACAGGGCAGCTACGAGCAGTACTTC.

V and J are TRBV10-3 and TRBJ1-2; D remains unclear. CDR1 ENHRY and CDR2 SYGVKD come from the germline V gene. The V and J ends lost 8 bases and 1 base respectively, with 11 bases between them. The CDR3 spans 13 residues. The CDR3: CAILKTVNYGYTF. CDR3 nucleotide sequence: TGTGCCATCCTTAAAACGGTTAACTATGGCTACACCTTC.